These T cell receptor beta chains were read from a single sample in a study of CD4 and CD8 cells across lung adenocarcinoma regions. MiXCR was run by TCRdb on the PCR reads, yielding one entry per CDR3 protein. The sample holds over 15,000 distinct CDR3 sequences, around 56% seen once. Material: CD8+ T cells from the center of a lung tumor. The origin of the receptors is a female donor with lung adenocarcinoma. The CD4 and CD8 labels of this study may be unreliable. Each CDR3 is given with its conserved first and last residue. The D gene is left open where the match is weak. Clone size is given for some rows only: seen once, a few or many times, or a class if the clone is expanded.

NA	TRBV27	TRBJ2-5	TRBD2	CASSPAGTSGTQYF	TGTGCCAGCTCCCCCGCAGGGACTAGCGGCACCCAGTACTTC
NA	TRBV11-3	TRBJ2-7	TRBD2	CASRRSGGGDPDTQYF	TGTGCCAGCAGGCGGAGCGGGGGGGGGGACCCAGATACGCAGTACTTC
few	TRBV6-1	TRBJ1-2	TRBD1	CASRTTTGGYGYTF	TGTGCCAGCAGAACCACGACAGGGGGCTATGGCTACACCTTC
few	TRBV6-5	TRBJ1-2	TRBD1	CASSLRQGGGYTF	TGTGCCAGCAGCTTACGACAGGGTGGTGGCTACACCTTC
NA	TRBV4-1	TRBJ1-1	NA	CASRLHEHSNTEAFF	TGCGCCAGCAGACTTCACGAACATTCGAACACTGAAGCTTTCTTT
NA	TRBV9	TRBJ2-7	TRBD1	CASSVAGQGAPHEQYF	TGTGCCAGCAGCGTCGCGGGACAGGGGGCGCCCCACGAGCAGTACTTC
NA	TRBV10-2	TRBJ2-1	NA	CASSSRSEQFF	TGCGCCAGCAGTTCCCGGAGTGAGCAGTTCTTC
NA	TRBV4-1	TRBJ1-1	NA	CASSQEVRGRTEAFF	TGCGCCAGCAGCCAAGAGGTCAGGGGTAGAACTGAAGCTTTCTTT
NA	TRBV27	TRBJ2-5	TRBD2	CASKSSGRGETQYF	TGTGCCAGCAAAAGTAGCGGGAGGGGAGAGACCCAGTACTTC
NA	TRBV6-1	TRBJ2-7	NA	CASGSYYEQYF	TGTGCCAGCGGGAGCTACTACGAGCAGTACTTC
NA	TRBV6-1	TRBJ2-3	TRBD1	CASRSRGQVADTQYF	TGTGCCAGCAGGAGTAGGGGGCAAGTCGCAGATACGCAGTATTTT
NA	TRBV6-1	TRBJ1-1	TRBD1	CASSETDRTNTEAFF	TGTGCCAGCAGTGAGACGGACAGGACGAACACTGAAGCTTTCTTT
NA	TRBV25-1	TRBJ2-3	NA	CASSVSGLGGKNTQYF	TGTGCGAGCAGTGTATCGGGGCTGGGAGGAAAAAATACGCAGTACTTT
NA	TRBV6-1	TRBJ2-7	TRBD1	CASSEVQGAYEQYF	TGTGCCAGCAGTGAAGTACAGGGGGCCTACGAGCAGTACTTC
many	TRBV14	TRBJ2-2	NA	CASSQVGVTGELFF	TGTGCCAGCAGCCAAGTCGGCGTAACCGGGGAGCTGTTTTTT
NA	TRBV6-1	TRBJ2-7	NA	CASSIWGGYEQYF	TGTGCCAGCAGTATCTGGGGAGGCTACGAGCAGTACTTC
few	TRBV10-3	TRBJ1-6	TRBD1	CAIRGQTNNSPLHF	TGTGCCATCAGGGGACAGACCAATAATTCACCCCTCCACTTT
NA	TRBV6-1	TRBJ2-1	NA	CASSPLGGGRNEQFF	TGTGCCAGCAGTCCCCTGGGGGGAGGACGGAATGAGCAGTTCTTC